The 13 T cell receptor beta chains below were found in one sample sequenced in a study of graft-versus-host responses after intestinal transplantation. Data came from immunoSEQ multiplex PCR; TCRdb stores just in-frame clones and leaves some out. This sample yields approximately 74,000 clones, of which 92% are seen a single time; about 0.67% belongs to the top ten. Sequencing was performed on PBMCs, taken 98 days after intestinal transplantation. The receptors here all came from a human patient who received an intestinal transplant, so some T cells may come from the graft donor.

This clone was observed once. The chain carries TRBV6-1 and TRBJ2-7, with 7 bases fitting TRBD2. Per germline, CDR1 MNHNS and CDR2 SASEGT. The J segment lost 0 bases and the V segment lost 3 bases, leaving 5 bases of the junction unmatched. CDR3 length equals 15 residues. The CDR3 here is CASSESGAGSYEQYF. CDR3 coding DNA: TGTGCCAGCAGTGAGAGCGGGGCCGGCTCCTACGAGCAGTACTTC.

The chain has TRBV19 and TRBJ2-4, with D possibly being TRBD1 (6 bases). Per the germline V gene, CDR1 is LNHDA and CDR2 is SQIVND (reference sequence). This CDR3 spans 16 amino acids. V shed 5 bases and J shed 2 bases, with 16 bases lying between them. CDR3 sequence reads: CASSHPGVDSKNIQYF. For the CDR3, the DNA is TGTGCCAGTAGTCATCCAGGGGTAGATTCCAAAAACATTCAGTACTTC.

The genes are TRBV6-5 and TRBJ2-7; D may be TRBD2 (6 bases). The V end was cut by 10 bases, the J end by 3 bases, with 13 bases between. CDR3 length equals 12 residues. Germline CDR1 reads MNHEY; CDR2 reads SVGAGI. The CDR3 sequence is CATRGVLYEQYF. The DNA for the CDR3 is TGTGCCACCCGCGGGGTCCTCTACGAGCAGTACTTC.

The chain employs TRBV19 and TRBJ1-2; unclear D gene. Germline V gene lookup returns CDR1 LNHDA and CDR2 SQIVND (reference sequence). V lost 7 bases and J lost 0, with 18 bases in between. The CDR3 extends over 16 amino acids. In nucleotides, the CDR3 is TGTGCCAGTACGTACGTTCCTAATGGTCCTAACTATGGCTACACCTTC. This codes for CASTYVPNGPNYGYTF. The full variable domain, its missing parts supplied by reference TRBV19 and TRBJ1-2, is DGGITQSPKYLFRKEGQNVTLSCEQNLNHDAMYWYRQDPGQGLRLIYYSQIVNDFQKGDIAEGYSVSREKKESFPLTVTSAQKNPTAFYLCASTYVPNGPNYGYTFGSGTRLTVV.

A few counts support this clone. At the DNA level, this CDR3 is encoded by other sequences in the same sample as well. The chain combines TRBV6-5 with TRBJ1-1; TRBD1 agrees at 8 bases. The germline V gene has CDR1 MNHEY and CDR2 SVGAGI. V lost 3 bases to trimming and J lost 1 base; unmatched junction nucleotides: 1. This CDR3 has 14 residues. CDR3 protein: CASSYGQGNTEAFF. The CDR3 nucleotides are TGTGCCAGCAGTTATGGACAGGGGAACACTGAAGCTTTCTTT.

J is TRBJ2-5 and V is TRBV5-1, with D maybe TRBD1 (6 bases). Between the trimmed V and J ends, which lost 1 base and 11 bases, there was a span of 39 bases. Germline assignment: CDR1 SGHRS and CDR2 YFSETQ. The CDR3 runs to 21 residues. The CDR3 loop is CASSLIPHNAYRDPNPTRQYF. CDR3 DNA: TGCGCCAGCAGCTTGATTCCCCATAACGCATACAGGGACCCCAATCCTACGAGGCAGTACTTC.

In DNA, the CDR3 is TGTGCCAGCAGCTCTACAGGGGCCAATCAGCCCCAGCATTTT. This gives the protein CASSSTGANQPQHF. This chain links TRBV5-6 with TRBJ1-5; 7 nucleotides match TRBD1. The junction had 3 bases not matched to a gene; V was cut back by 3 bases and J by 3 bases. CDR3 size: 14 residues. From germline, CDR1 is SGHDT and CDR2 YYEEEE. Full variable domain (remainder filled in from reference TRBV5-6 and TRBJ1-5): DAGVTQSPTHLIKTRGQQVTLRCSPKSGHDTVSWYQQALGQGPQFIFQYYEEEERQRGNFPDRFSGHQFPNYSSELNVNALLLGDSALYLCASSSTGANQPQHFGDGTRLSIL.

As regards this clone: Other DNA sequences in this specimen translate into the identical CDR3. V and J are TRBV5-6 and TRBJ2-7, with D perhaps TRBD1 (5 bases). CDR1 and CDR2 (germline): SGHDT, YYEEEE. V was clipped by 2 bases and J by 3 bases, with 6 bases between them. The CDR3 is made up of 12 amino acids. The CDR3 coding sequence is TGTGCCAGCAGCTTCACAGGCTACGAGCAGTACTTC. Its protein product is CASSFTGYEQYF.

This chain uses TRBV30 with TRBJ2-3, with 7 bases fitting TRBD2. This CDR3 is 17 amino acids long. Trimming at V came to 7 bases and at J to 6 bases, leaving 22 bases not matched to a gene. Germline assignment: CDR1 GTSNPN and CDR2 SVGIG (reference sequence). CDR3 protein: CASTRGKGPPNRDTQYF. CDR3 nucleotide sequence: TGTGCCTCCACGCGGGGGAAGGGGCCACCTAATAGGGATACGCAGTATTTT.

The V and J genes are TRBV20-1 and TRBJ1-1, with unresolved D. This CDR3 comprises 11 residues. In germline, CDR1 is DFQATT, CDR2 SNEGSKA (reference sequence). Trimming shortened V by 2 bases and J by 9 bases, and 10 bases separated the two germline ends. The CDR3, as DNA: TGCAGTGCTAGACAGGACTTTCAAGCTTTCTTT. This codes for CSARQDFQAFF.

This chain connects TRBV10-2 to TRBJ1-2; possibly TRBD1 for D (5 bases). CDR3 size: 12 residues. The V end was cut by 4 bases, the J end by 3 bases, with 6 bases between. CDR1 WSHSY and CDR2 SAAADI come from the germline V gene. The CDR3 sequence is CASSGGDYGYTF. In DNA form, the CDR3 reads TGCGCCAGCAGTGGAGGGGACTATGGCTACACCTTC.

This rearrangement joins TRBV28 to TRBJ1-1; TRBD1 matches at 7 bases. This CDR3 comprises 13 residues. Germline-derived CDR1 and CDR2 are MDHEN and SYDVKM. J lost 7 bases, V lost 3 bases, and 5 bases had no gene match. This chain's CDR3 is CASSFPGTDEAFF. CDR3 DNA: TGTGCCAGCAGTTTCCCCGGGACAGATGAAGCTTTCTTT.

The chain joins TRBV19 to TRBJ1-5; no clear D gene. The V gene's germline CDR1 is LNHDA and CDR2 SQIVND (reference sequence). V was cut by 5 bases and J by 9 bases, with 11 bases left in between. The CDR3 runs 12 residues. CDR3 loop: CASSPRDLPQHF. The CDR3 DNA is TGTGCCAGTAGTCCCCGGGATTTGCCCCAGCATTTT.